Below, 3 T cell receptor beta chains from the same sample are listed, as sequenced in a study of control samples from healthy donors and cancer patients. The method was immunoSEQ multiplex PCR; TCRdb's version includes in-frame clones alone and lacks a portion of them. The repertoire has under 75,000 clones, 90% of them found once; the top ten carry roughly 1.2%. The sequenced sample consisted of PBMCs. The receptors were gathered from a woman aged 50 to 60 with colorectal cancer.

The chain recombines TRBV5-1 with TRBJ2-3, with D possibly matching TRBD1 (6 bases). Trimming shortened V by 0 bases and J by 1 base, and 9 bases separated the two germline ends. CDR3 length equals 15 residues. Germline CDR1 and CDR2: SGHRS and YFSETQ. The CDR3: CASSLASGGTDTQYF. The CDR3 bases are TGCGCCAGCAGCTTGGCCTCAGGGGGCACAGATACGCAGTATTTT.

This clone was seen more than once but under ten times. The V call is TRBV6-5, the J call TRBJ2-2; D call uncertain. Between the trimmed V and J ends, which lost 7 bases and 5 bases, there was a span of 11 bases. Germline V gene sequence: CDR1 MNHEY, CDR2 SVGAGI. CDR3 size: 13 residues. DNA for the CDR3: TGTGCCAGCAAGACTCTCCAAACCGGGGAGCTGTTTTTT. Translation gives CASKTLQTGELFF.

In this sample, this clone turned up once. The V and J genes are TRBV19 and TRBJ2-2; possibly TRBD2 for D (5 bases). The CDR3 runs 14 residues. Germline assignment: CDR1 LNHDA and CDR2 SQIVND (reference sequence). V was clipped by 9 bases and J by 3 bases, with 14 bases between them. The chain's CDR3 is CASNQPGDTGELFF. As DNA, the CDR3 is TGTGCCAGCAACCAACCCGGGGACACCGGGGAGCTGTTTTTT.